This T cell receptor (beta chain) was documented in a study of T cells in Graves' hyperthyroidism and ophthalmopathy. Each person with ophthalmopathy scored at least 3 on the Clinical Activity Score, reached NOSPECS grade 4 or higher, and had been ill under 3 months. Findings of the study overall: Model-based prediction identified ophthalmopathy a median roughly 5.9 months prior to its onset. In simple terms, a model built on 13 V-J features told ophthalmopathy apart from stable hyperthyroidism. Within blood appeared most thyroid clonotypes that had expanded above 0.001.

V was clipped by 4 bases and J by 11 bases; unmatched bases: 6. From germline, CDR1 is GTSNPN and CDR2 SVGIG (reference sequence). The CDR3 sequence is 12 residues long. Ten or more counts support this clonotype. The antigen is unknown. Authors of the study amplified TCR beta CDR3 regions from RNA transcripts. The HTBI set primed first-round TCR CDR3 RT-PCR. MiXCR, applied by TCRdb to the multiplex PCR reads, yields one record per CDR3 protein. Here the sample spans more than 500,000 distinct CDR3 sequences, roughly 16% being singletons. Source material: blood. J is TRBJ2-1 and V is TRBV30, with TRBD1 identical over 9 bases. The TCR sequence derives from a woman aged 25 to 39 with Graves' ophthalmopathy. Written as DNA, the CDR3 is TGTGCCTGGAACCGGGGACAGGGAAAGCAGTTCTTC. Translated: CAWNRGQGKQFF. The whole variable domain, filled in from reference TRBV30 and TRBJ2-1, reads SQTIHQWPATLVQPVGSPLSLECTVEGTSNPNLYWYRQAAGRGLQLLFYSVGIGQISSEVPQNLSASRPQDRQFILSSKKLLLSDSGFYLCAWNRGQGKQFFGPGTRLTVL.